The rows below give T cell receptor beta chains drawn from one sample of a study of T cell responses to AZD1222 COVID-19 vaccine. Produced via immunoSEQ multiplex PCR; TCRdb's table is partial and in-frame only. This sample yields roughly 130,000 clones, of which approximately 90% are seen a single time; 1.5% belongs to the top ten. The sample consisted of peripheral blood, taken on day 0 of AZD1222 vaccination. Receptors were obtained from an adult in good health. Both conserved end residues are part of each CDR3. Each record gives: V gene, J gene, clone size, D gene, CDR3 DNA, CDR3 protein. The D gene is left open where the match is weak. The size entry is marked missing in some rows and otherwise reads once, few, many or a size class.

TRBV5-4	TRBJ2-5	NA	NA	TGTGCCAGCAGCCCCCCGGGGGAGACCCAGTACTTC	CASSPPGETQYF
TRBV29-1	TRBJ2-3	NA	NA	TGCAGCGTCGACTACATAGGGGATACGCAGTATTTT	CSVDYIGDTQYF
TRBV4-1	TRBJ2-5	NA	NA	TGCGCCAGCAGCCAAGGGGTAGGGATCGCAGAGACCCAGTACTTC	CASSQGVGIAETQYF
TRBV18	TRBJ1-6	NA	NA	TGTGCCAGCTCACCGACCACAGCGTTCGGTTCCTATAATTCACCCCTCCACTTT	CASSPTTAFGSYNSPLHF
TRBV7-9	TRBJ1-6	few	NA	TGTGCCAGCAGCCCCAAGCAGAATTCACCCCTCCACTTT	CASSPKQNSPLHF
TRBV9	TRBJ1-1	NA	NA	TGTGCCAGCAGCCCTACAGGGCCCACTGAAGCTTTCTTT	CASSPTGPTEAFF
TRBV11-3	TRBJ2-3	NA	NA	TGTGCCAGCAGCTTTTCAGGTAGCACAGATACGCAGTATTTT	CASSFSGSTDTQYF
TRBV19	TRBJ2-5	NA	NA	TGTGCCAGTAGTCCGGACGGTCAAGAGACCCAGTACTTC	CASSPDGQETQYF
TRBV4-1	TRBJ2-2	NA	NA	TGCGCCAGCAGCCCTAGCAGTCTTCGCGGGGAGCTGTTTTTT	CASSPSSLRGELFF
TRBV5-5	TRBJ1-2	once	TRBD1	TGTGCCAGCAGCTCCCGGACAGGGTCAAGCTATGGCTACACCTTC	CASSSRTGSSYGYTF
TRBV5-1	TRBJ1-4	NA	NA	TGCGCCAGCAGCGTAGGCCCCCAAGGCAGTGGTGAAAAACTGTTTTTT	CASSVGPQGSGEKLFF
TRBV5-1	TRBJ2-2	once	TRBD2	TGCGCCAGCAGCTTGGAACTAGCGGGGACGAACACCGGGGAGCTGTTTTTT	CASSLELAGTNTGELFF
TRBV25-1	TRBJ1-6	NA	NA	TGTGCCAGCGTGGCAGGTAGTAATTCACCCCTCCACTTT	CASVAGSNSPLHF
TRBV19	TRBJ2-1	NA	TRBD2	TGTGCCAGTAGGCACCTAGCGGGGGGGTACAATGAGCAGTTCTTC	CASRHLAGGYNEQFF
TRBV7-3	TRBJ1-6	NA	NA	TGTGCCAGCAGCTTAGCAGCTAGCTCACCCCTCCACTTT	CASSLAASSPLHF
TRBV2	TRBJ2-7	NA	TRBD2	TGTGCCAGCAGGGGGGGGTCCTACGAGCAGTACTTC	CASRGGSYEQYF
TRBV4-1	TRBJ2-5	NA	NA	TGCGCCAGCAGCCCCCGAACAGGGACCCAGTACTTC	CASSPRTGTQYF
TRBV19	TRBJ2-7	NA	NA	TGTGCCAGTAGTATAGCCCCTTTCTACTACGAGCAGTACTTC	CASSIAPFYYEQYF
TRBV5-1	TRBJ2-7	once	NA	TGCGCCAGCAGCTTGGAAGGGGTAGTGCCCCCCTACGAGCAGTACTTC	CASSLEGVVPPYEQYF
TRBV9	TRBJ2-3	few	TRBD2	TGTGCCAGCAGCATAAGCGGGAACACAGATACGCAGTATTTT	CASSISGNTDTQYF
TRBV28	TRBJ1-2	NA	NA	TGTGCCAGCAGTTTTGGGCGGGGGGTCTATGGCTACACCTTC	CASSFGRGVYGYTF
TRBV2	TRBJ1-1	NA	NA	TGTGCCAGTTCTGTCGGGAACACTGAAGCTTTCTTT	CASSVGNTEAFF
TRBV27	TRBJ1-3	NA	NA	TGTGCCAGCAGTCCTCTCGACAGAAACACCATATATTTT	CASSPLDRNTIYF
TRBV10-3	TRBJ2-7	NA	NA	TGTGCCATCAGTGAGTCGGACAGGACTAGCTCCTACGAGCAGTACTTC	CAISESDRTSSYEQYF
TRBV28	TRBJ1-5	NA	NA	TGTGCCAGCAGTTTAACAGGCCACTATCAGCCCCAGCATTTT	CASSLTGHYQPQHF
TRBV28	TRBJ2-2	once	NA	TGTGCCAGCCGAACGTCGAACACCGGGGAGCTGTTTTTT	CASRTSNTGELFF
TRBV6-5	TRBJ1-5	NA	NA	TGTGCCAGCAGATCTTTCGGGGGCGGTCAGCCCCAGCATTTT	CASRSFGGGQPQHF
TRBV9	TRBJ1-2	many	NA	TGTGCCAGCAGCTCCCAAGGAGGAGGGGCGGGTGGCTACACCTTC	CASSSQGGGAGGYTF
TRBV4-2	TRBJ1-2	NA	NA	TGTGCCAGCAGCCAAGGGGAGGGCGGCAAGTATGGCTACACCTTC	CASSQGEGGKYGYTF
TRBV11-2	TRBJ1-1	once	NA	TGTGCCAGCAGCTTGAAGGGGATGCCTGAAGCTTTCTTT	CASSLKGMPEAFF
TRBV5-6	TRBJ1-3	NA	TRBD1	TGTGCCAGCAGCTCCCCGACAGGGGCGTTATCTGGAAACACCATATATTTT	CASSSPTGALSGNTIYF
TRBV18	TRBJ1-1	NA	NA	TGTGCCAGCTCACCGGCGTTGAACACTGAAGCTTTCTTT	CASSPALNTEAFF
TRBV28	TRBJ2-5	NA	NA	TGTGCCAGCAGTTTAGTGAGGAAGACCCAGTACTTC	CASSLVRKTQYF
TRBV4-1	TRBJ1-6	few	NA	TGCGCCAGCAGCCTAGGGAGGTCGGATTCACCCCTCCACTTT	CASSLGRSDSPLHF
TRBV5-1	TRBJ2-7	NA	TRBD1	TGCGCCAGCAGCTTTAGACAGGGTAGTTCCTACGAGCAGTACTTC	CASSFRQGSSYEQYF
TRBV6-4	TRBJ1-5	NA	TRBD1	TGTGCCAGCAGTGAGTCGGGACAGCAGCCCCAGCATTTT	CASSESGQQPQHF
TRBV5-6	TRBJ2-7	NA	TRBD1	TGTGCCAGCATCCGCACACCGGGACAGGGCACCTACGAGCAGTACTTC	CASIRTPGQGTYEQYF
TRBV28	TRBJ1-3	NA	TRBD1	TGTGCCAGCAGGGGACAGGGAGTTGGAAACACCATATATTTT	CASRGQGVGNTIYF
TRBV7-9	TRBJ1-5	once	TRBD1	TGTGCCAGCAGCCCCCTCGAGGGCCCGACAGGGACCAATCAGCCCCAGCATTTT	CASSPLEGPTGTNQPQHF
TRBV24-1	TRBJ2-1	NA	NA	TGTGCCACCAGTGATTTGGGGAGGAGCTCCTACAATGAGCAGTTCTTC	CATSDLGRSSYNEQFF
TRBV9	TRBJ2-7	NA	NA	TGTGCCAGCAGCGTAGGGGGCCCCTACGAGCAGTACTTC	CASSVGGPYEQYF
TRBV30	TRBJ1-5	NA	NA	TGTGCCTGGAGTGAGGACTCCCGAAGCAATCAGCCCCAGCATTTT	CAWSEDSRSNQPQHF
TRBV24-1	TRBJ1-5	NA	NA	TGTGCCACCAGTAGGGTAAATCAGCCCCAGCATTTT	CATSRVNQPQHF
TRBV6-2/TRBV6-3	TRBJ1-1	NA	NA	TGTGCCAGCAGTTACGAGGACAACACTGAAGCTTTCTTT	CASSYEDNTEAFF
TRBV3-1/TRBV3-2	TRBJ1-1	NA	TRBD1	TGTGCCAGCAGCCCCACAGGGGCTCCCGGAGCTTTCTTT	CASSPTGAPGAFF
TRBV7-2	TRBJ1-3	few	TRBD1	TGTGCCAGCAGCTTTCCAGGGGGCGGTGGAAACACCATATATTTT	CASSFPGGGGNTIYF
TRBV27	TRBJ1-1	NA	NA	TGTGCCAGCGCCCTGGCCGCTGTGAACACTGAAGCTTTCTTT	CASALAAVNTEAFF
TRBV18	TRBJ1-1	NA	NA	TGTGCCAGCTCACCACGTGGGTCGTCCTTACTGAACACTGAAGCTTTCTTT	CASSPRGSSLLNTEAFF
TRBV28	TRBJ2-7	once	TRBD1	TGTGCCAGCATACCAAGTATCAGGGACAGGGGTCTCTACGAGCAGTACTTC	CASIPSIRDRGLYEQYF
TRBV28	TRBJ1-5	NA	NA	TGTGCCAGCAGTTCCCCGGCGATTGGCAATCAGCCCCAGCATTTT	CASSSPAIGNQPQHF
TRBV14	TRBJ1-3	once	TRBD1	TGTGCCAGCAGCCAACTTGGGACAGGGGGAAACACCATATATTTT	CASSQLGTGGNTIYF
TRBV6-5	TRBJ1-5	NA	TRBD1	TGTGCCAGCAGTTCGGACAGGGTCAGCCAGCCCCAGCATTTT	CASSSDRVSQPQHF
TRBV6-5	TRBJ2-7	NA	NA	TGTGCCAGCAGCCCCCGGGAGAGCTCCTACGAGCAGTACTTC	CASSPRESSYEQYF
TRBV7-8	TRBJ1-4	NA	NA	TGTGCCAGCAGCCCGAGGACAGTCCCCGCTCTATCTAGACTGTTTTTT	CASSPRTVPALSRLFF
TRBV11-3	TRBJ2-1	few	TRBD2	TGTGCCAGCAGCGGGAGGGGCAATGAGCAGTTCTTC	CASSGRGNEQFF
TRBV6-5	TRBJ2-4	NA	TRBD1	TGTGCCAGCAGCCTAGGACAGGGGGCGAACATTCAGTACTTC	CASSLGQGANIQYF
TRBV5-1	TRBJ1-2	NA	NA	TGCGCCAGCAGCTTTCAGGGAGGTGGGGACTATGGCTACACCTTC	CASSFQGGGDYGYTF